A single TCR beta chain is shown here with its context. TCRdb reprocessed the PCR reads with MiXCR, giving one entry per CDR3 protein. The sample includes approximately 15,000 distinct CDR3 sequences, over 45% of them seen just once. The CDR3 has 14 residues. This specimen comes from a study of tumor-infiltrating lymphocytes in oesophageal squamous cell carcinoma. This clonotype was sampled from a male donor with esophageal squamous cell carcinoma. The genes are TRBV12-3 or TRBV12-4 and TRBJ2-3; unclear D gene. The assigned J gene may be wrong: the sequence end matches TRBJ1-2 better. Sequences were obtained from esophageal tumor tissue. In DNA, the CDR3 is TGTGCCAGCAGTTTTCTATCCACTAACTATGGCTACACCTTC. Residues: CASSFLSTNYGYTF.